Following are 22 T cell receptor beta chains from one sample sequenced in a study of shared clonotypes between healthy human individuals. Using immunoSEQ multiplex PCR, the repertoire was profiled, and TCRdb retains in-frame clones only, with some absent. The sample holds some 300,000 clones, about 73% seen once. The sequenced sample consisted of memory CD4+ T cells sorted from blood. Subset described: CD45RA-negative fraction. These receptors all stem from a young man in good health.

This clone has a single count. The V and J genes are TRBV11-2 and TRBJ2-4; D may be TRBD1 or TRBD2 (5 bases each). The length of the CDR3 is 13 residues. Germline CDR1 is SGHAT and CDR2 is FQNNGV. V was cut by 7 bases and J by 1 base, with 8 bases left in between. The CDR3 bases are TGTGCCAGCATGGGGGAGGCCAAAAACATTCAGTACTTC. Its protein is CASMGEAKNIQYF.

This clone has just a few counts. The gene calls are TRBV6-1 and TRBJ2-2, with no clear D. V gave up 7 bases and J gave up 0 bases, with 9 bases separating them. CDR1 MNHNS and CDR2 SASEGT come from the germline V gene. The length of the CDR3 is 14 residues. In DNA, the CDR3 is TGTGCCAGCACGAGGCAGACGAACACCGGGGAGCTGTTTTTT. Translated: CASTRQTNTGELFF.

This sequence joins TRBV9 and TRBJ2-3; D not resolved. CDR3 length: 14 amino acids. The germline V gene has CDR1 SGDLS and CDR2 YYNGEE. V lost 0 bases and J 1 base, leaving 6 bases between the germline ends. CDR3 nucleotide sequence: TGTGCCAGCAGCGTAGGTCCCGGCACAGATACGCAGTATTTT. This translates into CASSVGPGTDTQYF.

This sequence joins TRBV11-2 and TRBJ1-1; TRBD1 matches at 7 bases. The length of the CDR3 is 14 residues. J lost 2 bases, V lost 5 bases, and 5 bases had no gene match. Germline CDR1 and CDR2: SGHAT and FQNNGV. The CDR3 is CASSPRQGNTEAFF. CDR3 DNA sequence: TGTGCCAGCAGCCCCAGACAGGGTAACACTGAAGCTTTCTTT.

The rearrangement links TRBV2 to TRBJ2-5; D gene unclear. Trimming left V 8 bases short and J 4 bases short, with 11 bases between. The length of the CDR3 is 12 residues. Germline V gives CDR1 SNHLY, CDR2 FYNNEI. CDR3 residues: CASAADPETQYF. The CDR3 DNA reads as TGTGCCAGCGCGGCGGATCCAGAGACCCAGTACTTC.

This clone has only one observation. This chain uses TRBV2 with TRBJ2-7; D may be TRBD2 (6 bases). CDR1 is SNHLY, CDR2 FYNNEI, per germline. There are 14 residues in the CDR3. The V and J ends lost 7 bases and 10 bases respectively, with 23 bases between them. This CDR3 is CASTHPETRGAQYF. The CDR3 DNA follows: TGTGCCAGCACTCACCCGGAGACTAGGGGCGCCCAGTACTTC.

The J gene is TRBJ2-2, the V gene TRBV2; 11 nucleotides match TRBD1. The CDR3 is 15 amino acids. Germline CDR1 SNHLY, CDR2 FYNNEI. The V segment lost 7 bases and the J segment 3 bases; nucleotides outside the gene matches: 4. In nucleotides, the CDR3 is TGTGCCAGCACCGGGACAGGGGGTGACACCGGGGAGCTGTTTTTT. Translating it yields CASTGTGGDTGELFF.

This chain links TRBV5-1 with TRBJ2-1, with unresolved D. The CDR3 is made up of 13 amino acids. V gave up 1 base and J gave up 9 bases, with 11 bases separating them. Per germline, CDR1 SGHRS and CDR2 YFSETQ. The CDR3, as DNA: TGCGCCAGCAGCTTGAAGCTCACCAGTGAGCAGTTCTTC. Translation gives CASSLKLTSEQFF. Full variable domain (outside the CDR3, taken from reference TRBV5-1 and TRBJ2-1): KAGVTQTPRYLIKTRGQQVTLSCSPISGHRSVSWYQQTPGQGLQFLFEYFSETQRNKGNFPGRFSGRQFSNSRSEMNVSTLELGDSALYLCASSLKLTSEQFFGPGTRLTVL.

This clone came up a few times. This sequence joins TRBV2 and TRBJ2-7; D is perhaps TRBD2 (7 bases). In germline, CDR1 is SNHLY, CDR2 FYNNEI. CDR3 length equals 14 residues. Between the trimmed V and J ends, which lost 6 bases and 5 bases, there was a span of 17 bases. CDR3 in DNA: TGTGCCAGCAGGGCGAGCGGGGACATCGACGAGCAGTACTTC. This encodes CASRASGDIDEQYF.

V usage is TRBV5-1 and J usage is TRBJ2-3; no firm D call. From germline, CDR1 is SGHRS and CDR2 YFSETQ. Trimming took 4 bases from V and 2 from J, leaving 8 bases between them. This CDR3 comprises 13 residues. CDR3 DNA sequence: TGCGCCAGCAGCGAGCCCTTCACAGATACGCAGTATTTT. This gives the protein CASSEPFTDTQYF.

This chain links TRBV5-1 with TRBJ1-1; D unresolved. The CDR3 covers 13 residues. CDR1 and CDR2 (germline): SGHRS, YFSETQ. Deletions cut 1 base from V and 0 bases from J, with 4 bases between. DNA for the CDR3: TGCGCCAGCAGCTTGAAAATGAACACTGAAGCTTTCTTT. This translates into CASSLKMNTEAFF.

A word on this clone: A much larger clone sits a single nucleotide away, making a read error possible. The rearrangement joins TRBV7-9 to TRBJ2-5; 7 bases agree with TRBD1. Germline V CDR1 and CDR2: SEHNR, FQNEAQ (reference sequence). The CDR3 length is 13 residues. V trimming: 5 bases; J trimming: 1 base; junction bases outside the gene matches: 1. The CDR3 region has the DNA TGTGCCAGCAGCGGGGACAGCCAAGAGACCCAGTACTTC. This translates into CASSGDSQETQYF. Together with reference TRBV7-9 and TRBJ2-5, the CDR3 gives the full variable domain: DTGVSQNPRHKITKRGQNVTFRCDPISEHNRLYWYRQTLGQGPEFLTYFQNEAQLEKSRLLSDRFSAERPKGSFSTLEIQRTEQGDSAMYLCASSGDSQETQYFGPGTRLLVL.

DNA for the CDR3: TGTGCCAGCTCATCGACAGGGGGTGGAAACACCATATATTTT. This gives the protein CASSSTGGGNTIYF. The chain combines TRBV18 with TRBJ1-3, with TRBD1 matching over 9 bases. CDR1 and CDR2 (germline): KGHSH, LQKENI. V lost 5 bases, J lost 3 bases, and 2 bases stayed unmatched. CDR3 length: 14 residues.

The V gene is TRBV19, the J gene TRBJ2-5; D is possibly TRBD1 or TRBD2 (5 bases each). Trimming took 0 bases from V and 4 from J, leaving 12 bases between them. The CDR3 spans 15 residues. Germline loops: CDR1 LNHDA, CDR2 SQIVND (reference sequence). This chain's CDR3 is CASSIDGGAGETQYF. The CDR3 DNA reads TGTGCCAGTAGTATAGATGGGGGAGCCGGAGAGACCCAGTACTTC.

The chain links TRBV10-1 to TRBJ2-3; D call uncertain. The CDR3 consists of 13 residues. V was clipped by 2 bases and J by 2 bases, with 5 bases between them. The germline V gene has CDR1 WNHNN and CDR2 SYGVQD (reference sequence). The CDR3 DNA reads as TGCGCCAGCAGTGAGGGTATCACAGATACGCAGTATTTT. Translated, it gives CASSEGITDTQYF.

This clone came up once. This chain links TRBV15 with TRBJ1-4; D might be TRBD1 (6 bases). The CDR3 spans 16 residues. From germline, CDR1 is LNHNV and CDR2 YYDKDF (reference sequence). Trimming cost V 0 bases and J 14 bases, with 22 bases left between them. CDR3: CATSRDSGGYDGRLFF. CDR3 nucleotides: TGTGCCACCAGCAGAGATTCCGGGGGCTACGATGGTCGGCTGTTTTTT. The full variable domain, with the rest looked up from reference TRBV15 and TRBJ1-4, is DAMVIQNPRYQVTQFGKPVTLSCSQTLNHNVMYWYQQKSSQAPKLLFHYYDKDFNNEADTPDNFQSRRPNTSFCFLDIRSPGLGDTAMYLCATSRDSGGYDGRLFFGSGTQLSVL.

The genes are TRBV10-3 and TRBJ1-2; a possible D gene is TRBD1 (6 bases). The CDR3 has 13 residues. Trimming shortened V by 11 bases and J by 2 bases, and 15 bases separated the two germline ends. In germline, CDR1 is ENHRY, CDR2 SYGVKD. CDR3 residues: CASALQGNYGYTF. The CDR3 DNA sequence: TGTGCCTCGGCACTACAGGGAAACTATGGCTACACCTTC.

The chain uses TRBV5-5 and TRBJ2-7; the match to TRBD2 covers 13 bases. Germline values: CDR1 SGHKS, CDR2 YYEKEE (reference sequence). The CDR3 is 13 residues long. V gave up 9 bases and J gave up 5 bases; unmatched junction bases: 5. The CDR3 DNA reads as TGTGCCACCAGGACTAGCGGGAGTAACGAGCAGTACTTC. It translates to CATRTSGSNEQYF.

The chain links TRBV6-5 to TRBJ1-5; D might be TRBD1 (5 bases). The germline V and J ends were trimmed by 4 bases and 2 bases, with 15 bases remaining between them. CDR1 is MNHEY, CDR2 SVGAGI, per germline. The CDR3 totals 16 residues. In nucleotides, the CDR3 is TGTGCCAGCAGTTCTAGATCCGGGACCCGCAATCAGCCCCAGCATTTT. It encodes CASSSRSGTRNQPQHF.

J is TRBJ2-7 and V is TRBV5-1; TRBD1 matches 9 bases. Germline lookup yields CDR1 SGHRS and CDR2 YFSETQ. Losses at the gene ends were 5 bases for V and 4 bases for J; bases not matched to a gene: 10. CDR3 size: 15 residues. The CDR3 nucleotides read TGCGCCAGCAGTTCCGGGACAGGGTCCTTTTACGAGCAGTACTTC. Its translation: CASSSGTGSFYEQYF.

V gene TRBV7-2 combines with J gene TRBJ2-7, with 10 nucleotides matching TRBD1. Germline CDR1 and CDR2: SGHTA and FQGNSA. V lost 5 bases and J lost 8; bases outside the gene matches: 12. This CDR3 has 15 residues. The CDR3 reads CASSPFGQGDFKQYF. The CDR3, as DNA: TGTGCCAGCAGCCCATTCGGACAGGGGGATTTCAAGCAGTACTTC.

This rearrangement joins TRBV6-5 to TRBJ2-3; 7 bases are a match to TRBD2. V lost 7 bases and J lost 6; bases outside the gene matches: 7. The CDR3 is 13 residues long. Germline loops: CDR1 MNHEY, CDR2 SVGAGI. The CDR3 here is CASKGLPSDTQYF. The CDR3 bases are TGTGCCAGCAAGGGACTACCGTCGGATACGCAGTATTTT.